The present T cell receptor beta chain was sequenced within a study of T-cell memory formation after mild COVID-19. For this clonotype: Its antigen is unknown.

5'RACE with constant-segment primers yielded barcoded, UMI-tagged TCR alpha and TCR beta cDNA libraries. TCRdb itself ran the 5' RACE reads through MiXCR, one entry per CDR3 protein. The sample holds under 150,000 distinct CDR3 sequences, about 15% seen once. Trimming shortened V by 2 bases and J by 3 bases, and 13 bases separated the two germline ends. Per the germline V gene, CDR1 is LNHNV and CDR2 is YYDKDF (reference sequence). CDR3 length equals 15 residues. Study results and limitations: The CD4+ clones that contracted clustered mainly within CM and EM, and the CD8+ clones concentrated in EMRA. Cross-reactive memory seemingly joined, as some responding clones were found in pre-infection memory. Still unconfirmed is whether the second-wave clones peaking on day 37 recognized SARS-CoV-2.

This TCR derives from an adult woman who had mild COVID-19 (a few samples of this study predate the infection). Cell type and time point are not known. The material sequenced was PBMCs or a T cell subset sorted from them (not recorded which). The V and J genes are TRBV15 and TRBJ1-2; D may be TRBD1 (6 bases). The CDR3 DNA reads TGTGCCACCAGCAGAAATCGTGGACAGTACTATGGCTACACCTTC. It encodes CATSRNRGQYYGYTF. Looking up the rest from reference TRBV15 and TRBJ1-2 gives the full variable domain: DAMVIQNPRYQVTQFGKPVTLSCSQTLNHNVMYWYQQKSSQAPKLLFHYYDKDFNNEADTPDNFQSRRPNTSFCFLDIRSPGLGDTAMYLCATSRNRGQYYGYTFGSGTRLTVV.